Following are 9 T cell receptor beta chains from one sample sequenced in a study of naive and memory T cell subsets. Their recognized antigens are unknown. Regarding the study as a whole: Naive repertoires, especially CD8, held a few larger clonotypes, possibly memory cells re-expressing CD45RA.

The beta constant-region primer was an equimolar mix of two oligonucleotides covering TRBC1 and TRBC2. Ligated cDNA was amplified by four rounds of PCR with nested alpha and beta constant-region primers and SP2. TCRdb itself ran the UMI-ligation and nested PCR reads through MiXCR, one entry per CDR3 protein. The sample yields over 130,000 distinct CDR3 sequences, under 25% seen once. Specimen: naive CD8+ T cells from blood. The receptors here all came from a human donor in good health.

This clonotype turned up a few times. The rearrangement uses TRBV29-1 and TRBJ1-1, with 10 bases aligning to TRBD1. Germline lookup yields CDR1 SQVTM and CDR2 ANQGSEA. Trimming cost V 5 bases and J 5 bases; bases outside gene matches: 5. The CDR3 loop spans 13 amino acids. CDR3 sequence reads: CSVRQGATTEAFF. In DNA, the CDR3 is TGCAGCGTTCGACAGGGGGCAACAACTGAAGCTTTCTTT.

This clonotype was counted at least ten times. The rearrangement uses TRBV6-5 and TRBJ1-3; D not certain. V was pared by 6 bases and J by 4 bases, with 13 bases between. The CDR3 loop spans 14 amino acids. The V gene's germline CDR1 is MNHEY and CDR2 SVGAGI. CDR3 DNA: TGTGCCAGCAGAAACCAAGGCTACGGAAACACCATATATTTT. Its protein is CASRNQGYGNTIYF.

The chain uses TRBV28 and TRBJ1-5; D is perhaps TRBD1 (5 bases). V lost 3 bases to trimming and J lost 3 bases, with 18 bases between them. This CDR3 spans 17 amino acids. The germline gives CDR1 MDHEN, CDR2 SYDVKM. CDR3 protein: CASSFPPTGANNQPQHF. CDR3 in DNA: TGTGCCAGCAGTTTCCCCCCCACAGGCGCGAACAATCAGCCCCAGCATTTT.

The table lists this clonotype with a few counts. V gene TRBV5-6 combines with J gene TRBJ2-7; weak D call: TRBD1 (7 bases). The germline V gene has CDR1 SGHDT and CDR2 YYEEEE. The CDR3 runs 14 residues. Trimming stripped 5 bases from V and 2 bases from J, with 14 bases between. The CDR3 nucleotides read TGTGCCAGCAGGTCAGACAGGGAGGCCTACGAGCAGTACTTC. Translating gives CASRSDREAYEQYF.

This clonotype was seen only a few times. This chain connects TRBV4-1 to TRBJ2-1; a weak D match, TRBD2 (6 bases). From germline, CDR1 is MGHRA and CDR2 YSYEKL. The CDR3 consists of 14 residues. V shed 0 bases and J shed 9 bases, with 12 bases lying between them. The CDR3 DNA is TGCGCCAGCAGCCAAGAAGGGGCCGGGGGTGAGCAGTTCTTC. Protein sequence: CASSQEGAGGEQFF.

The gene calls are TRBV6-5 and TRBJ2-3; no definite D call. CDR1 is MNHEY and CDR2 is SVGAGI in the germline V gene. V gave up 1 base and J gave up 1 base, with 9 bases separating them. There are 15 residues in the CDR3. Here the CDR3 DNA reads TGTGCCAGCAGTTACTTGGCGGTGGGCACAGATACGCAGTATTTT. Translation: CASSYLAVGTDTQYF.

This clonotype was detected only a few times. The rearrangement uses TRBV5-1 and TRBJ1-2; 7 bases map to TRBD1. V lost 0 bases, J lost 4 bases, and 3 bases stayed unmatched. The CDR3 covers 14 residues. Per the germline V gene, CDR1 is SGHRS and CDR2 is YFSETQ. The CDR3 bases are TGCGCCAGCAGCTTGGGACAGGGAGGCTATGGCTACACCTTC. This codes for CASSLGQGGYGYTF.

This clonotype was seen a few times. The V call is TRBV7-8, the J call TRBJ2-3; the D gene is possibly TRBD2 (5 bases). Germline V lookup: CDR1 SGHVS, CDR2 FQNEAQ. V lost 3 bases and J 2 bases, leaving 9 bases between the germline ends. The CDR3 is made up of 14 amino acids. The CDR3 coding sequence is TGTGCCAGCAGCTTGTGGGAGCTCACAGATACGCAGTATTTT. This codes for CASSLWELTDTQYF.

The chain combines TRBV29-1 with TRBJ1-2; D perhaps matches TRBD1 (5 bases). Trimming left V 5 bases short and J 2 bases short, with 9 bases between. Looked up from germline, CDR1 is SQVTM and CDR2 is ANQGSEA. The CDR3 is 12 residues long. This CDR3 is CSVRGGNYGYTF. The CDR3 region has the DNA TGCAGCGTTCGGGGGGGGAACTATGGCTACACCTTC.